This TCR beta chain came from a study of T cell responses to AZD1222 COVID-19 vaccine. Study-wide points: Reports say nearly half of spike-specific TCRs go after unmutated variant regions. Seropositivity was recorded at baseline in only a handful of AZD1222 recipients. Most donors were white British and more were female, and clonal diversity was possibly underestimated.

Germline trimming cut 4 bases from V and 6 bases from J; bases unmatched to any gene: 6. The CDR3 extends over 13 amino acids. The germline V gene has CDR1 SGHNT and CDR2 YYREEE (reference sequence). Clones were read by immunoSEQ multiplex PCR, and TCRdb kept only the in-frame ones, dropping some. The sample yields 25,000 or so clones, around 92% seen once. A word on this clone: Its antigen is unidentified.

This sample comprised peripheral blood, obtained 28 days after the second AZD1222 dose. The TCR originated in an adult who received the AZD1222 COVID-19 vaccine. The chain employs TRBV5-4 and TRBJ1-2; 7 nucleotides line up with TRBD1. CDR3 nucleotides: TGTGCCAGCAGCGTACAGGGGATTCATGGCTACACCTTC. The encoded protein is CASSVQGIHGYTF.